This entry concerns a single T cell receptor (beta chain). It has no known antigen specificity. Base-call qualities are not available, and no considerably larger clone is one nucleotide away. The sample comes from a study of cytomegalovirus exposure and HLA in healthy donors (dated by TCRdb to about 2017). With respect to the entire study: According to an earlier analysis of around 600 of the donors, about 180 million T cells yielded 117 million unique TCR beta sequences and around 300 Gb of sequence data. An early release that covered fewer than 800 HLA-typed donors contained approximately 300 gigabases of sequencing data and 70 million to 100 million unique TCR sequences. Among the 398 genotyped donors, around 79% belonged to the genetic ancestry cluster associated with self-reported Caucasian donors. The study aimed to test whether signatures of past pathogen exposure could be identified by cataloging public T cell receptors. The T cell repertoires of some 670 subjects were profiled by immunosequencing and related to cytomegalovirus serostatus. In addition to the first cohort of around 670 subjects, a separate validation cohort of approximately 110 different subjects was used. To predict cytomegalovirus infection status, the study combined high-throughput TCR immunosequencing, statistical association of individual TCRs with disease status, and machine learning. A later analysis re-examined previously published TCR beta repertoires from more than 550 donors and added high-resolution HLA genotyping to investigate patterns of TCR occurrence. Rather than using new phenotypic data, the later analysis identified candidate immune exposures from TCR beta sequences and from how often those sequences occurred across donors. An earlier analysis of some 500 of the donors used high-throughput TCR beta sequencing to judge whether each TCR beta V gene segment behaved as functional or pseudogenic. Donor age, sex, ethnicity and CMV serostatus were compiled together with the repertoire data. A later genetic analysis used genome-wide SNP genotypes for about 60% of the roughly 700 donors, treating that subset as a discovery cohort. All discovery cohort repertoires had been generated on a single sequencing platform. HLA typing included class I and class II loci at four-digit resolution. Typing coverage varied by locus: roughly 620-640 donors for A, B, C, DRB1 and DQB1; roughly 560 for DQA1; about 590 for DPA1; roughly 450 for DPB1. Four or five DR-DQ haplotypes were handled as single units for association and clustering because linkage in the cohort was strong. Among 300 to 450 genotyped donors of the cohort, an average of approximately 250,000 unique TCR beta nucleotide sequences were sequenced per donor, roughly a sixth of them non-productive.

The cohort was made up of 500 to 800 healthy bone marrow donors. At the time of sampling, all cohort members were nominally healthy, though unrecorded immune exposures were likely present. The donor tested CMV seronegative and was one of the 352 seronegative cohort members. Every donor gave a peripheral blood sample, and the peripheral blood mononuclear cells from that sample were used for TCR beta sequencing. Genomic DNA extraction from the blood cell samples was performed with the Qiagen DNeasy Blood Extraction Kit. Receptor amplification or capture employed the immunoSEQ multiplex PCR assay. A mixture of 60 forward primers for TCR Vbeta segments and 13 reverse primers for TCR Jbeta segments was used in the multiplex PCR. The CDR3 region of rearranged TCR beta genes was amplified from genomic DNA with a multiplex PCR assay. On the Illumina HiSeq System, the amplified TCR beta libraries were sequenced as 87-base-pair reads. Per the original workflow: A later analysis tallied roughly 78 million unique TCR beta chains across the 550 to 850 repertoires, and some 10 million of those chains were shared by two or more donors. Raw reads were error-corrected and collapsed into unique sequences with a nearest-neighbor algorithm that merged closely related sequences to remove PCR and sequencing errors. To assign V, D and J gene segments, CDR3 sequences were aligned to IMGT reference sequences. Each retained sequence needed at least a six-nucleotide match to both a V gene segment and a J gene segment. Rearrangements were called productive when the CDR3 lacked stop codons and stayed in frame with V and J; all others were non-productive. CDR3 was defined by IMGT convention, running from the second conserved V-encoded cysteine to the conserved J-encoded phenylalanine. The earlier analysis of about 640 of the donors excluded any sequence lacking an unambiguous match to a single V gene segment. In an earlier analysis of approximately 590 of the donors, a V segment was called functional when productive rearrangements were above 56.7%, and segregating when the standard deviation between donors exceeded 5%. A statistical classification framework was built to diagnose cytomegalovirus status from the catalog of TCR beta chain sequences. In a later analysis, V and J genes were assigned by comparing TCR nucleotide sequences against IMGT/GENE-DB human TR gene sequences. A later analysis assigned CDR3 sequences and most-parsimonious VDJ recombination scenarios with the TCRdist pipeline. A later analysis defined each TCR beta chain by its CDR3 amino acid sequence plus V-gene family, and excluded reads lacking a unique V-gene family. To address suspected cross-contamination and a sequencing artifact, a later analysis removed some 620 highly shared, low-generation-probability nucleotide sequences. A later analysis calculated a clonal expansion index for each public chain from normalized within-repertoire ranks of inferred template counts. In a later analysis, generation probabilities were computed using a VDJ recombination model fitted to out-of-frame rearrangements, and the results were checked against IGoR. Hypergeometric tests were used in a later analysis to score TCR-TCR, TCR-HLA and TCR-CMV co-occurrence, with a repertoire-size bias correction applied to the TCR pairs. In a later analysis, false discovery rates were estimated by permuting HLA or CMV assignments 20 times. In a later analysis, co-occurring TCRs were grouped with DBSCAN, and TCRdist sequence similarity was added when clustering was performed within HLA-allele-positive subsets. Repertoires with fewer than 30,000 or more than 120,000 public chains were left out of co-occurrence clustering, as were five repertoires with anomalous nucleotide sharing. TCRdb obtained this table from immuneACCESS and retained in-frame rearrangements with V and J assigned. These tables miss some clones; where compared with another copy, unresolved V genes account for less than half of the shortfall, and the remainder is unexplained. D and trimming were read from the DNA, whereas the V and J calls and clone size are those reported in that table. The sample data list 210,000 or so clones, and 75% to 90% of these were observed just once. 0.71% of the sample comes from the top ten.

CDR1 and CDR2, looked up from the germline V gene (reference sequence), are MNHEY and SMNVEV. V ends up 6 bases short and J 6 bases short, with an unmatched junction base count of 11. The CDR3 has 15 amino acids, counting the end cysteine and phenylalanine. Only CDR3 DNA remains: 45 bases, in frame from the first base. Results the study describes overall, beyond this receptor: A later analysis found that HLA-associated TCR beta chains were more clonally expanded and had lower generation probabilities than equally common non-associated chains. This cohort had only TCR beta chains sequenced, and the lack of alpha or paired-chain data limited which features could be detected. According to a later analysis, parvovirus B19, influenza, CMV and Epstein-Barr virus appeared linked to several top co-occurrence clusters. When HLA alleles, especially DR and DQ, strongly co-occurred, TCR associations were difficult to assign to individual alleles. According to a later genetic analysis, donors in an Asian-associated ancestry cluster had fewer N-insertions in productive TCRs than the approximately 700-donor mean. A group of highly shared sequence variants was considered likely to be a technical artifact of the sequencing pipeline. In vitro tests confirmed that three of the cytomegalovirus-associated TCR beta chains recognize cytomegalovirus antigens. While some public TCRs were present in many individuals, most TCR sequences turned up only very rarely across donors. Because the 87-base-pair reads could not distinguish some IMGT-functional V segments, including TRBV6-2 and TRBV6-3, those segments were excluded. Because counts were too low, seventeen rarely observed V segments, including chromosome 9 orphons, were excluded from the earlier analysis of 587 of the donors. An earlier analysis of approximately 500 of the donors showed that most TCR beta V segments appeared in productive rearrangements either about 87% or about 30% of the time, which broadly matched IMGT annotations. Presence/absence analyses assumed roughly uniform sequencing depth across donors, an assumption that may not hold. Because some donors lacked HLA typing at each locus, the association tests relied only on the typed subset. V-gene and J-gene trimming of TCR beta chains was associated with a missense DCLRE1C variant in a later genetic analysis, and the association was replicated in an independent cohort. CMV serostatus was the only immune exposure information available for the cohort. According to the authors, the approach could potentially be generalized to other disease states and immunological phenotypes. The classifier was reported to diagnose cytomegalovirus status with high specificity and sensitivity in both the original and validation cohorts. A total of 164 TCR beta chains were listed by the study as associated with cytomegalovirus. A further reported finding was that TCR beta sequences accurately predicted the HLA-A and HLA-B alleles for most subjects in the first cohort. At a false discovery rate of 0.05, a later analysis linked under 20,000 TCR beta sequences to specific HLA alleles. A later analysis found that most CMV-associated TCR beta chains appeared HLA-restricted, with HLA associations seemingly driven largely by CMV exposure. A later analysis found that TCR association rates varied across HLA loci, with DRB1 alleles showing the most associated TCRs and HLA-C alleles the fewest. Correlated functional status among segregating V segments might be attributable to linkage disequilibrium, but an unknown experimental factor could not be ruled out.

This clonotype was obtained from a boy aged 2 to 10 in good health and CMV-seronegative. Sequences were obtained from PBMCs. The V and J genes are TRBV27 and TRBJ2-7; 10 of the junction bases match TRBD1. CDR3 region: CASSFSGTGEGEQYF. The nucleotides read TGTGCCAGCAGCTTTTCCGGGACAGGGGAAGGCGAGCAGTACTTC.